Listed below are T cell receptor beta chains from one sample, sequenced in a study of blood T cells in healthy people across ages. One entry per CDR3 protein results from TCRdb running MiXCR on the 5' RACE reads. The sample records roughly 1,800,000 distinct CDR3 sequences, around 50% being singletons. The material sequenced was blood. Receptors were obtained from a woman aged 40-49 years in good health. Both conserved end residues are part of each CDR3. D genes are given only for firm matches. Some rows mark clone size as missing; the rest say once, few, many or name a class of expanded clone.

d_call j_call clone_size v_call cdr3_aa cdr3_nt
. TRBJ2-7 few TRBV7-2 CASSLELAPGYEQYF TGTGCCAGCAGCTTAGAACTAGCTCCAGGATACGAGCAGTACTTC
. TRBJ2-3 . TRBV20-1 CSAVSPDTQYF TGCAGTGCCGTCTCTCCAGATACGCAGTATTTT
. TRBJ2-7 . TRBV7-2 CASSSPRARYEQYF TGTGCCAGCAGCTCGCCTCGCGCGAGGTACGAGCAGTACTTC
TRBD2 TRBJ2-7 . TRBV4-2 CASSQVGGYFSYEQYF TGTGCCAGCAGCCAAGTGGGGGGGTACTTTTCCTACGAGCAGTACTTC
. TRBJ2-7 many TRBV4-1 CASSQVGGSYEQYF TGCGCCAGCAGCCAAGTCGGGGGCTCCTACGAGCAGTACTTC
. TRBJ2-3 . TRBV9 CASSSDGRLTDTQYF TGTGCCAGCAGCTCAGATGGCAGGCTCACAGATACGCAGTATTTT
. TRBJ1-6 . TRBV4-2 CASSQDSVTANSPLHF TGTGCCAGCAGCCAAGACTCCGTCACCGCGAATTCACCCCTCCACTTT
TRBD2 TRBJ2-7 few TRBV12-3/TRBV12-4 CASSVRTSGGASYEQYF TGTGCCAGCAGTGTACGGACTAGCGGGGGGGCTAGCTACGAGCAGTACTTC
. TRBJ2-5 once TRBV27 CASSLRRGGPETQYF TGTGCCAGCAGTTTACGCCGCGGGGGCCCGGAGACCCAGTACTTC
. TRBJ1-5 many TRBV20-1 CSARDPLNQPQHF TGCAGTGCTAGAGATCCCTTAAATCAGCCCCAGCATTTT
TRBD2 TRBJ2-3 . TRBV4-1 CASRAPGLRTDTQYF TGCGCCAGCAGGGCACCGGGACTACGAACAGATACGCAGTATTTT
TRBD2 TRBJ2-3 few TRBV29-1 CSVERGRGGPPDTQYF TGCAGCGTTGAAAGAGGGCGGGGGGGCCCCCCAGATACGCAGTATTTT
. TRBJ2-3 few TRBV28 CASRAPGRQLYF TGTGCCAGCAGGGCCCCGGGACGGCAGTTGTATTTT
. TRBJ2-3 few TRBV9 CASSVGGPGTDTQYF TGTGCCAGCAGCGTAGGCGGACCTGGCACAGATACGCAGTATTTT
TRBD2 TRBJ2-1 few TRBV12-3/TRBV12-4 CASSLSGGVNEQFF TGTGCCAGCAGTTTGAGCGGGGGGGTCAATGAGCAGTTCTTC
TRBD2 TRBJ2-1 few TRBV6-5 CASSFSGGFSYNEQFF TGTGCCAGCAGTTTTTCGGGGGGGTTCTCCTACAATGAGCAGTTCTTC
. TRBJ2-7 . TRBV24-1 CATQMSSGSYEQYF TGTGCCACCCAAATGAGTTCGGGTTCCTACGAGCAGTACTTC
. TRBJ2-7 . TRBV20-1 CSARGVTVEYEQYF TGCAGTGCTAGAGGAGTTACGGTTGAGTACGAGCAGTACTTC
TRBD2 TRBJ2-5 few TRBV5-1 CASSLAGGAQETQYF TGCGCCAGCAGCTTGGCGGGGGGGGCCCAAGAGACCCAGTACTTC
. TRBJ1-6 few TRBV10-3 CATETAVGSPLHF TGTGCCACCGAGACAGCAGTCGGTTCACCCCTCCACTTT
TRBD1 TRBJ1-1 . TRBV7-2 CASSNRDRGRMAFF TGTGCCAGCAGCAACCGGGACAGGGGGCGAATGGCTTTCTTT
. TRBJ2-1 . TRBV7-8 CASSRTEPSNEQFF TGTGCCAGCAGCCGGACGGAACCCTCTAATGAGCAGTTCTTC
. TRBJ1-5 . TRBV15 CATSTTGLAHQPQHF TGTGCCACCAGCACAACGGGCCTCGCCCATCAGCCCCAGCATTTT
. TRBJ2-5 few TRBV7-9 CASSPRAGGEFTETQYF TGTGCCAGCAGCCCCCGGGCCGGGGGCGAGTTTACAGAGACCCAGTACTTC
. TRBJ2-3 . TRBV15 CATSRDVADTQYF TGTGCCACCAGCAGAGATGTAGCAGATACGCAGTATTTT
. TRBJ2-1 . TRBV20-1 CSAEPSYNEQFF TGCAGTGCCGAGCCCTCCTACAATGAGCAGTTCTTC
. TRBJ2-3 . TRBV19 CASSISFRPDTQYF TGTGCCAGTAGTATAAGTTTTCGTCCAGATACGCAGTATTTT
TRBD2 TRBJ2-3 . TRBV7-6 CASSLLGSGGITDTQYF TGTGCCAGCAGCTTACTTGGCAGCGGGGGGATCACAGATACGCAGTATTTT
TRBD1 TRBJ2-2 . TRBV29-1 CSVEATGALTGELFF TGCAGCGTTGAAGCAACAGGGGCGTTAACCGGGGAGCTGTTTTTT
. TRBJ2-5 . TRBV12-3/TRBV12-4 CASRGAGEQETQYF TGTGCCAGCAGAGGTGCAGGGGAGCAAGAGACCCAGTACTTC
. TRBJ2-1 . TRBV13 CASSPGGRSYNEQFF TGTGCCAGCAGCCCCGGGGGCCGCTCCTACAATGAGCAGTTCTTC
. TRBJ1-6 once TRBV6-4 CASSDNSLNSPLHF TGTGCCAGCAGTGACAACAGCCTTAATTCACCCCTCCACTTT
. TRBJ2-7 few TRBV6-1 CASEAGMAYEQYF TGTGCCTCAGAGGCAGGGATGGCCTACGAGCAGTACTTC
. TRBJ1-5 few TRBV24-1 CATGGSNQPQHF TGTGCCACGGGGGGGTCCAATCAGCCCCAGCATTTT
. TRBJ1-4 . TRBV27 CASSPPGAVEKLFF TGTGCCAGCAGCCCCCCAGGGGCGGTTGAAAAACTGTTTTTT
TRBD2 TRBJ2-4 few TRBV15 CATTRGGSGNIQYF TGTGCCACCACACGGGGGGGTTCAGGAAACATTCAGTACTTC
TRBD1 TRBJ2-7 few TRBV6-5 CASRAPGTAYEQYF TGTGCCAGCAGGGCGCCGGGGACAGCCTACGAGCAGTACTTC
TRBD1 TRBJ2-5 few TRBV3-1 CASSNTGTGPPRTQYF TGTGCCAGCAGCAACACCGGGACAGGCCCTCCTCGGACCCAGTACTTC
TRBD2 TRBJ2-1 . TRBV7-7 CASSTIAGASYNEQFF TGTGCTAGCAGCACCATAGCGGGGGCCTCCTACAATGAGCAGTTCTTC
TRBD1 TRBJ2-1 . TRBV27 CASSLSGQGVPSSYNEQFF TGTGCCAGCAGTTTATCTGGACAGGGGGTGCCCAGCTCCTACAATGAGCAGTTCTTC
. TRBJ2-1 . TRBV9 CASSTPKTGSYNEQFF TGTGCCAGCAGCACCCCGAAGACAGGCTCCTACAATGAGCAGTTCTTC
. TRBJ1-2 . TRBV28 CASSPTTGWLGYTF TGTGCCAGCAGCCCGACGACAGGCTGGCTTGGCTACACCTTC
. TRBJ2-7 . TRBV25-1 CARSDAGVVGEQYF TGTGCCCGCAGTGATGCAGGGGTGGTCGGCGAGCAGTACTTC
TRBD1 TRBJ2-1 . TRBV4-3 CASSHNTGVYNEQFF TGCGCCAGCAGCCATAATACAGGGGTATACAATGAGCAGTTCTTC
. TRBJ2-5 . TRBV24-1 CATSDPSLTELQETQYF TGTGCCACCAGTGATCCATCATTGACAGAGCTACAAGAGACCCAGTACTTC
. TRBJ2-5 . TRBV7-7 CASSQQGPGKTQYF TGTGCTAGCAGCCAACAGGGTCCTGGGAAGACCCAGTACTTC